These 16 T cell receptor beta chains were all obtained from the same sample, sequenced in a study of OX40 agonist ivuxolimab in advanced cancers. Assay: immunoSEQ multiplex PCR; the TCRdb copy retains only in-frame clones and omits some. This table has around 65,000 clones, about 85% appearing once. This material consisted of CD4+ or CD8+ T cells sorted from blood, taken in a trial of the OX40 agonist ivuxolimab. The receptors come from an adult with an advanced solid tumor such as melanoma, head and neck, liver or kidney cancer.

CDR3 sequence: CASSGEDRENQPQHF. The CDR3 coding sequence is TGTGCCAGCAGCGGGGAGGACAGGGAGAACCAGCCCCAGCATTTT. The rearrangement joins TRBV9 to TRBJ1-5, with 8 bases aligning to TRBD1. V was clipped by 3 bases and J by 7 bases; unmatched bases: 9. Germline values: CDR1 SGDLS, CDR2 YYNGEE. The CDR3 is made up of 15 amino acids.

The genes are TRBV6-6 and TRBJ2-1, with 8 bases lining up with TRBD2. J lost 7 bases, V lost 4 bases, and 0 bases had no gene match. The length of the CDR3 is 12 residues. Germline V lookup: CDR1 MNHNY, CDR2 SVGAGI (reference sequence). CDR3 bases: TGTGCCAGCAGTTCGGGGGGGAATGAGCAGTTCTTC. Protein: CASSSGGNEQFF.

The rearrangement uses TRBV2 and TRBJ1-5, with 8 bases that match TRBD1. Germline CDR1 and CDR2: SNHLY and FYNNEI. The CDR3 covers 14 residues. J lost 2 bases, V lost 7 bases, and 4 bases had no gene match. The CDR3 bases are TGTGCCAGCAAAGAGGACAGGGGCAATCAGCCCCAGCATTTT. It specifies CASKEDRGNQPQHF. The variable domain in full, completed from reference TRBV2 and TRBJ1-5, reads EPEVTQTPSHQVTQMGQEVILRCVPISNHLYFYWYRQILGQKVEFLVSFYNNEISEKSEIFDDQFSVERPDGSNFTLKIRSTKLEDSAMYFCASKEDRGNQPQHFGDGTRLSIL.

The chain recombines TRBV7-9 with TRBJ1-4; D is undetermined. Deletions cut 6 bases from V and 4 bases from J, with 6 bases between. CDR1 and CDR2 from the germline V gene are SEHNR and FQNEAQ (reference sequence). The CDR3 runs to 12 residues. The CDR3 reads CASRGYNEKLFF. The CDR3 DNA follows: TGTGCCAGCAGGGGCTATAATGAAAAACTGTTTTTT.

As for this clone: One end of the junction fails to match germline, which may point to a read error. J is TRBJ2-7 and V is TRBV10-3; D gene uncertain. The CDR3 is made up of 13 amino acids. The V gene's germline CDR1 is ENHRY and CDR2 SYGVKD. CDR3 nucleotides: TGTGCCATCAGTGCCCCAGGAGATTACGGGCAGTACTTC. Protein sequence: CAISAPGDYGQYF.

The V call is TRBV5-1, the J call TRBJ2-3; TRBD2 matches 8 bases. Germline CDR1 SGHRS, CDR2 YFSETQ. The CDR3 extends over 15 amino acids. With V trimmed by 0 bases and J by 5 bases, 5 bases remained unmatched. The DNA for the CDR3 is TGCGCCAGCAGCTTGGGGACTAGCCGCGGAGATACGCAGTATTTT. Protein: CASSLGTSRGDTQYF.

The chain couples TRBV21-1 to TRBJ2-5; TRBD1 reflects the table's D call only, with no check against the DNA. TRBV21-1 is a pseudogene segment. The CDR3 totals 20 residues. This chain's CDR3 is CASSKFIDGTGIPHKETQYF. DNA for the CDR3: TGTGCCAGCAGCAAGTTCATAGACGGGACAGGGATCCCCCACAAAGAGACCCAGTACTTC.

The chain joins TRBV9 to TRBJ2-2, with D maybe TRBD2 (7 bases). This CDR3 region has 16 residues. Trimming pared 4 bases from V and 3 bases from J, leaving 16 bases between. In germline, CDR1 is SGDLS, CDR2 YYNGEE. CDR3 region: CASSPRGGGDTGELFF. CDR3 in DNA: TGTGCCAGCAGCCCCCGTGGAGGGGGGGACACCGGGGAGCTGTTTTTT. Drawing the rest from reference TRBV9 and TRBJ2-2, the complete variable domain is DSGVTQTPKHLITATGQRVTLRCSPRSGDLSVYWYQQSLDQGLQFLIQYYNGEERAKGNILERFSAQQFPDLHSELNLSSLELGDSALYFCASSPRGGGDTGELFFGEGSRLTVL.

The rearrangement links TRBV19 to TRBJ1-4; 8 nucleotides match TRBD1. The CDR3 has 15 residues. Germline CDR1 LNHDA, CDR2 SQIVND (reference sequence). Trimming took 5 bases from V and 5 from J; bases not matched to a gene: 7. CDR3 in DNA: TGTGCCAGTAGTCTTCTCGGGACAGGAAATGAAAAACTGTTTTTT. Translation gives CASSLLGTGNEKLFF.

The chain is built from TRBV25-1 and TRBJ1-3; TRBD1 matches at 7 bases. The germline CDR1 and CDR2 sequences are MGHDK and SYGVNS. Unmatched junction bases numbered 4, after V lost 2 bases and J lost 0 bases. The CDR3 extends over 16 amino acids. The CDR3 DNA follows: TGTGCCAGCAGTGAAGTTGGGACAGCCTCTGGAAACACCATATATTTT. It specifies CASSEVGTASGNTIYF.

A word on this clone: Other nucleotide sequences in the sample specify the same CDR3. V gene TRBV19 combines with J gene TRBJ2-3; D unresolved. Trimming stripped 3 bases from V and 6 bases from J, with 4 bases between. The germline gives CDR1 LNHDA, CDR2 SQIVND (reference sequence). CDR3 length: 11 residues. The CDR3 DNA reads TGTGCCAGTAGTATTGGTGATACGCAGTATTTT. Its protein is CASSIGDTQYF.

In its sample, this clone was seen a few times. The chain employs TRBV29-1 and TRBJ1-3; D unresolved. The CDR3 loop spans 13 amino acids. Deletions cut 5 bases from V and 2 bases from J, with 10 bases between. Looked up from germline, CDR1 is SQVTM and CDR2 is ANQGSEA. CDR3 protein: CSVYGRTGNTIYF. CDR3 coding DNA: TGCAGCGTTTACGGAAGGACTGGAAACACCATATATTTT.

This CDR3 reads CATSRGVLQPQHF. The DNA for the CDR3 is TGTGCCACCTCGCGAGGGGTGCTTCAGCCCCAGCATTTT. V gene TRBV6-5 combines with J gene TRBJ1-5; D possibly corresponds to TRBD1 (5 bases). Trimming left V 10 bases short and J 6 bases short, with 16 bases between. In germline, CDR1 is MNHEY, CDR2 SVGAGI. CDR3 size: 13 residues.

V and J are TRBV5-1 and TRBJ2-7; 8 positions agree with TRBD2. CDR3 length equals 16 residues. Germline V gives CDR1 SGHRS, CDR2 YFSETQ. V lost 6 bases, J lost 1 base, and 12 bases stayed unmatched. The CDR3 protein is CASTPGGGRGSYEQYF. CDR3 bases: TGCGCCAGCACCCCCGGGGGGGGGCGGGGGTCCTACGAGCAGTACTTC.

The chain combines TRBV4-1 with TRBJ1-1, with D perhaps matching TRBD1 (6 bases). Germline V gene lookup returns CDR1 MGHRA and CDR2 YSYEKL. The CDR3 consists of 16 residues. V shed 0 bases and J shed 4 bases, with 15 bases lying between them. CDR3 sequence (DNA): TGCGCCAGCAGCCAAGATCGGGCAGGGGCCGGCACTGAAGCTTTCTTT. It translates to CASSQDRAGAGTEAFF.

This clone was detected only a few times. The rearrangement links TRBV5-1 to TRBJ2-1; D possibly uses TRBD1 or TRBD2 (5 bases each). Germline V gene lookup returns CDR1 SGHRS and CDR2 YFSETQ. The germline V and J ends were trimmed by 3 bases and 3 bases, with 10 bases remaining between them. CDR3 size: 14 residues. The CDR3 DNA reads TGCGCCAGCAGCTGGGTTGGGGGCTACAATGAGCAGTTCTTC. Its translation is CASSWVGGYNEQFF.